What follows are 5 T cell receptor beta chains derived from one specimen sequenced in a study of blood T cell repertoires in COVID-19. TCRdb keeps only in-frame clones here, not all; method: immunoSEQ multiplex PCR. This repertoire shows about 130,000 clones, about 90% found once; its top ten account for around 16%. Material for sequencing was peripheral blood. Every receptor here comes from a woman between 45 and 60 years old who had recovered from COVID-19.

The V gene is TRBV2, the J gene TRBJ1-1; D is uncertain. The germline V and J ends were trimmed by 2 bases and 4 bases, with 8 bases remaining between them. In germline, CDR1 is SNHLY, CDR2 FYNNEI. This CDR3 spans 13 amino acids. This chain's CDR3 is CASSEFVLTEAFF. As DNA, the CDR3 is TGTGCCAGCAGTGAATTCGTCCTCACTGAAGCTTTCTTT.

This sequence joins TRBV28 and TRBJ1-3, with D possibly being TRBD1 (5 bases). This CDR3 comprises 16 residues. The germline V and J ends were trimmed by 3 bases and 0 bases, with 12 bases remaining between them. Germline values: CDR1 MDHEN, CDR2 SYDVKM. CDR3 residues: CASSFLGASSGNTIYF. In nucleotides, the CDR3 is TGTGCCAGCAGTTTTTTAGGGGCCAGCTCTGGAAACACCATATATTTT.

In nucleotides, the CDR3 is TGCGCCAGCAGCCCCAGGACTAGCGGGCGTTACAATGAGCAGTTCTTC. Its protein product is CASSPRTSGRYNEQFF. V gene TRBV5-1 combines with J gene TRBJ2-1; 11 nucleotides agree with TRBD2. V was clipped by 4 bases and J by 4 bases; unmatched bases: 7. Germline loops: CDR1 SGHRS, CDR2 YFSETQ. The CDR3 runs 16 residues.

The gene calls are TRBV12-3 or TRBV12-4 and TRBJ1-2; 7 bases line up with TRBD1. Germline trimming cut 5 bases from V and 2 bases from J; bases unmatched to any gene: 2. CDR3 length: 13 residues. The CDR3 here is CASSPRGNYGYTF. The CDR3 region has the DNA TGTGCCAGCAGTCCCAGGGGGAACTATGGCTACACCTTC.

The J gene is TRBJ1-5, the V gene TRBV5-4, with D maybe TRBD1 (5 bases). CDR3 length: 15 amino acids. Between the trimmed V and J ends, which lost 3 bases and 6 bases, there was a span of 16 bases. CDR1 is SGHNT and CDR2 is YYREEE in the germline V gene (reference sequence). CDR3 residues: CASSYGGTQGQPQHF. CDR3 sequence (DNA): TGTGCCAGCAGCTACGGGGGGACCCAGGGTCAGCCCCAGCATTTT.